This record concerns one T cell receptor (beta chain) sequence. J was trimmed by 4 bases and V by 5 bases; bases with no gene match: 3. This CDR3 region has 13 residues. The V gene's germline CDR1 is SGHTA and CDR2 FQGNSA. The sample originates from a study of blood T cell repertoires in COVID-19. Study overall: From the United States, Italy and Spain came samples of acute and convalescent COVID-19.

Sequenced by immunoSEQ multiplex PCR; TCRdb stores in-frame clones only, minus some. This table holds some 120,000 clones, 87% found once. This TCR derives from a woman aged 45-65 years with acute or convalescent COVID-19. The gene calls are TRBV7-2 and TRBJ1-2; 8 bases line up with TRBD1. The specimen was peripheral blood. The CDR3 spells CASSRQGPYGYTF. Here the CDR3 DNA reads TGTGCCAGCAGCAGACAGGGGCCCTATGGCTACACCTTC.